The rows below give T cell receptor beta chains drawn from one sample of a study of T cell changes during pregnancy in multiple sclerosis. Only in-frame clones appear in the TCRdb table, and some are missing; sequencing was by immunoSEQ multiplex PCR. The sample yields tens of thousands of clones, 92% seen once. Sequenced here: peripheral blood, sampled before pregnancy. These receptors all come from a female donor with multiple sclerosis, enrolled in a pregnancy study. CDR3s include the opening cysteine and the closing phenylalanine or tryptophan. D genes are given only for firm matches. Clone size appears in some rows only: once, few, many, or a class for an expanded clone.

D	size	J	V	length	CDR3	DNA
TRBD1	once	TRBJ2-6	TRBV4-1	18	CASSQVGRTGSGANVLTF	TGCGCCAGCAGCCAAGTGGGCAGGACAGGCTCTGGGGCCAACGTCCTGACTTTC
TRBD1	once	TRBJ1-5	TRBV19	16	CASTTMGQVANQPQHF	TGTGCCAGTACTACTATGGGACAGGTAGCCAATCAGCCCCAGCATTTT
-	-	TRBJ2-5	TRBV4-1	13	CASSQDPEETQYF	TGCGCCAGCAGCCAAGACCCTGAAGAGACCCAGTACTTC
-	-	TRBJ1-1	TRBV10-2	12	CASSGLNSEAFF	TGCGCCAGCAGTGGGTTAAACAGTGAAGCTTTCTTT
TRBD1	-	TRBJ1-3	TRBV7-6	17	CASSLGAGGISGNTIYF	TGTGCCAGCAGCTTAGGGGCAGGGGGGATCTCTGGAAACACCATATATTTT
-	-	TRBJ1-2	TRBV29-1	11	CSVEGVYGYTF	TGCAGCGTTGAAGGAGTCTATGGCTACACCTTC
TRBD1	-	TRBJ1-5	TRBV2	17	CASKARVGQGVNQPQHF	TGTGCCAGCAAGGCACGGGTAGGACAGGGGGTTAATCAGCCCCAGCATTTT
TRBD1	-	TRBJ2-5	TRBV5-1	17	CASSPTGQGAPKETQYF	TGCGCCAGCAGCCCGACCGGACAGGGGGCTCCCAAAGAGACCCAGTACTTC
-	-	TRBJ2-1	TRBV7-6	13	CASSAWTLNEQFF	TGTGCCAGCAGCGCCTGGACTTTAAATGAGCAGTTCTTC
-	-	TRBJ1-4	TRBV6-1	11	CASREIEKLFF	TGTGCCAGCAGAGAGATTGAAAAACTGTTTTTT
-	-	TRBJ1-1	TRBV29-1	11	CSSGRGTEAFF	TGCAGCTCTGGACGGGGCACTGAAGCTTTCTTT
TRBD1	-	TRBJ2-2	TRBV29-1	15	CSVGQGGGDTGELFF	TGCAGCGTCGGACAGGGGGGCGGGGACACCGGGGAGCTGTTTTTT
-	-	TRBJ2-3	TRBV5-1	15	CASSAAVTSTDTQYF	TGCGCCAGCAGCGCGGCCGTTACCAGCACAGATACGCAGTATTTT
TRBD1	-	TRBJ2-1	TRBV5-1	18	CASSLEGAGTGAYNEQFF	TGCGCCAGCAGCTTGGAGGGAGCCGGGACAGGCGCATACAATGAGCAGTTCTTC
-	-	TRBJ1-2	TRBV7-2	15	CASSLETGYLDGYTF	TGTGCCAGCAGCTTAGAGACAGGCTATTTGGATGGCTACACCTTC
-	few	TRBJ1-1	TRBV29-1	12	CSVTRGNTEAFF	TGCAGCGTAACCAGGGGGAACACTGAAGCTTTCTTT
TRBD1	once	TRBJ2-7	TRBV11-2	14	CASSVGTGDYEQYF	TGTGCCAGCAGTGTCGGGACAGGGGACTACGAGCAGTACTTC
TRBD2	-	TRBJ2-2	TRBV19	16	CASSFLAGGRTGELFF	TGTGCCAGTAGTTTCCTAGCGGGGGGGCGCACCGGGGAGCTGTTTTTT
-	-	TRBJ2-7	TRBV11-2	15	CASSLDGVLSYEQYF	TGTGCCAGCAGCCTCGACGGGGTACTCTCGTACGAGCAGTACTTC
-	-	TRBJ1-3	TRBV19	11	CASNQGNTIYF	TGTGCCAGTAACCAGGGAAACACCATATATTTT
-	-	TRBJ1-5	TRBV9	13	CASSLQGNQPQHF	TGTGCCAGCAGCCTCCAGGGAAATCAGCCCCAGCATTTT
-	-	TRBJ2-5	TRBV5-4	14	CASSYTGGEETQYF	TGTGCCAGCAGTTATACAGGGGGGGAGGAGACCCAGTACTTC
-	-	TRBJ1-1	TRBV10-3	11	CASQGRGEAFF	TGTGCCAGTCAGGGAAGAGGTGAAGCTTTCTTT
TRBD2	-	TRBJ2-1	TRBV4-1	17	CASSQYLEAGVYNEQFF	TGCGCCAGCAGCCAATATTTAGAAGCGGGGGTTTACAATGAGCAGTTCTTC
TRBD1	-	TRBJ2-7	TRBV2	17	CASSEIPGGLLPYEQYF	TGTGCCAGCAGCGAAATACCAGGGGGCCTTCTGCCCTACGAGCAGTACTTC
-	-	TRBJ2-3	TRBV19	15	CASSISGGSTDTQYF	TGTGCCAGTAGTATCTCAGGGGGGTCCACAGATACGCAGTATTTT
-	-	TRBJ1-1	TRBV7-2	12	CASSEGDTEAFF	TGTGCCAGCAGCGAGGGGGACACTGAAGCTTTCTTT
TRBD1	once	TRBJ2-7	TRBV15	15	CATSREDRTLGEQYF	TGTGCCACCAGCAGAGAGGACAGGACTTTAGGGGAGCAGTACTTC
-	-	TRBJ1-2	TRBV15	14	CATSRGVQNYGYTF	TGTGCCACCAGCAGAGGGGTACAGAACTATGGCTACACCTTC
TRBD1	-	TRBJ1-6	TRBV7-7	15	CASTSAGTGNSPLHF	TGTGCTAGCACCTCTGCCGGGACAGGGAATTCACCCCTCCACTTT
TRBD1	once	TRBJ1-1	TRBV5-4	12	CASSSGQVEAFF	TGTGCCAGCAGTTCGGGACAGGTAGAAGCTTTCTTT
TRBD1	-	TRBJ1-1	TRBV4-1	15	CASSHLDRVNTEAFF	TGCGCCAGCAGCCATCTCGACAGGGTAAACACTGAAGCTTTCTTT
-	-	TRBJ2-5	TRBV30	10	CAWSRETQYF	TGTGCCTGGAGTCGTGAGACCCAGTACTTC
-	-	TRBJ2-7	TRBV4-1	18	CASSQAWTSTNRNYEQYF	TGCGCCAGCAGCCAAGCTTGGACATCAACGAATAGGAACTACGAGCAGTACTTC
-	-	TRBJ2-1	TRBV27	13	CASSSTGYNEQFF	TGTGCCAGCAGTTCAACAGGTTACAATGAGCAGTTCTTC
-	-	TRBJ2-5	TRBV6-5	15	CASSTDLTAQETQYF	TGTGCCAGCAGTACCGATTTGACAGCGCAGGAAACCCAGTACTTC
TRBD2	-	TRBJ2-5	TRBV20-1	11	CSAPDRGAQYF	TGCAGTGCTCCGGACCGGGGGGCCCAGTACTTC
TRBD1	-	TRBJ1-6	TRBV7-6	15	CASSQGTGGYSPLHF	TGTGCCAGCAGCCAAGGGACAGGGGGCTATTCACCCCTCCACTTT
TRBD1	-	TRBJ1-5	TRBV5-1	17	CASSLAPHGQGTEPQHF	TGCGCCAGCAGCTTGGCCCCCCATGGACAGGGAACAGAGCCCCAGCATTTT
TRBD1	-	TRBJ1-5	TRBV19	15	CASTAAGTGGEPQHF	TGTGCCAGTACCGCCGCCGGGACAGGGGGAGAGCCCCAGCATTTT
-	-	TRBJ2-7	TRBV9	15	CASSLGGGGPVEQYF	TGTGCCAGCAGCCTAGGGGGCGGGGGGCCGGTCGAGCAGTACTTC
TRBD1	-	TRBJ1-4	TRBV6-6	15	CASSYSQGVNEKLFF	TGTGCCAGCAGTTACTCGCAGGGGGTTAATGAAAAACTGTTTTTT
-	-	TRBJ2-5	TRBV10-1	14	CASRGSRNRETQYF	TGCGCCAGCAGGGGCTCCCGGAATCGAGAGACCCAGTACTTC
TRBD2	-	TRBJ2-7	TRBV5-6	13	CASSPRGVLEQYF	TGTGCCAGCAGCCCCCGGGGGGTCCTCGAGCAGTACTTC
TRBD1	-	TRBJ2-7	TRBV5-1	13	CASSLQGGYEQYF	TGCGCCAGCAGCTTACAGGGGGGCTACGAGCAGTACTTC
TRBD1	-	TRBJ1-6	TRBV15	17	CATSRGTQGARNSPLHF	TGTGCCACCAGCAGAGGGACCCAGGGGGCCCGGAATTCACCCCTCCACTTT
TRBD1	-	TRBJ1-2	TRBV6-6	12	CASTTTGSGYTF	TGTGCCAGCACCACGACAGGGAGCGGCTACACCTTC
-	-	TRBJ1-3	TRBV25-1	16	CASSENGAGTGNTIYF	TGTGCCAGCAGTGAAAACGGTGCCGGGACTGGAAACACCATATATTTT
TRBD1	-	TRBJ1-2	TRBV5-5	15	CASSLRTGIHYGYTF	TGTGCCAGCAGCCTACGGACAGGGATCCACTATGGCTACACCTTC
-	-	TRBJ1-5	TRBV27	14	CASSLRSGNQPQHF	TGTGCCAGCAGTTTGAGAAGCGGCAATCAGCCCCAGCATTTT
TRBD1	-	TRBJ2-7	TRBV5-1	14	CASSLDRGSYEQYF	TGCGCCAGCAGCTTGGACAGGGGGTCCTACGAGCAGTACTTC
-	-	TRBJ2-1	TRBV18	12	CASSSTYEEQFF	TGTGCCAGCTCATCCACCTACGAAGAGCAGTTCTTC
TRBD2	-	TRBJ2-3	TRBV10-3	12	CAIAGGAVTQYF	TGTGCCATCGCCGGGGGGGCCGTTACGCAGTATTTT
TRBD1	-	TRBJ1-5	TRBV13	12	CASGTENQPQHF	TGTGCCAGCGGGACAGAGAATCAGCCCCAGCATTTT
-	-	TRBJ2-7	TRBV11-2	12	CASSSGLYEQYF	TGTGCCAGCAGCTCGGGACTCTACGAGCAGTACTTC
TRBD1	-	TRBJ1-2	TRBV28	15	CASRPSGTGNYGYTF	TGTGCCAGCAGACCCTCCGGGACAGGGAACTATGGCTACACCTTC
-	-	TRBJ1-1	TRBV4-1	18	CASSQESAGLPTGTEAFF	TGCGCCAGCAGCCAAGAGTCGGCCGGATTACCGACGGGCACTGAAGCTTTCTTT